This TCR beta chain was identified in a study of blood T cell repertoires in COVID-19. Overall study context: Sites across the United States, Italy and Spain contributed samples from acute and convalescent COVID-19. Nucleic acid was either cDNA or gDNA, and it came from T cells, B-cell-depleted T cells, or PBMCs.

CDR1 and CDR2 from the germline V gene are SGHAT and FQNNGV. V shed 3 bases and J shed 4 bases, with 13 bases lying between them. CDR3 length equals 15 residues. Clones were sequenced by immunoSEQ multiplex PCR, and TCRdb holds only the in-frame ones, with some missing. The sample carries about 140,000 clones, roughly 88% recorded once. The sample was peripheral blood. This clonotype was sampled from a man aged 55 to 69 with active or convalescent COVID-19. This chain links TRBV11-2 with TRBJ2-1; D is possibly TRBD2 (5 bases). CDR3 sequence: CASSFRRARYNEQFF. The DNA for the CDR3 is TGTGCCAGCAGCTTTAGGCGGGCCCGTTACAATGAGCAGTTCTTC.